A single sample gave rise to the 10 T cell receptor beta chains below, sequenced in a study of CD8+CD57+ T cells in acquired aplastic anemia. Genomic DNA constituted the template upon which TCR beta VDJ and CDR3 profiling was performed. From the reads, TCRdb called clonotypes with MiXCR, one entry per CDR3 protein. This table holds under 350,000 distinct CDR3 sequences, under 65% found once. Before being chosen for sequencing, patients had shown CD8+CD57+ cell expansion by flow cytometry. The sample was sorted CD4+, CD8+, or CD8+CD57+ T cells (not recorded which) from PBMCs. The origin of the receptors is a human donor with aplastic anemia.

The rearrangement links TRBV7-2 to TRBJ2-7; D possibly matches TRBD1 or TRBD2 (5 bases each). V was shortened by 2 bases and J by 2 bases, with 13 bases between the two germline ends. The CDR3 extends over 15 amino acids. The germline CDR1 and CDR2 sequences are SGHTA and FQGNSA. CDR3 loop: CASSLSGTVPYEQYF. CDR3 nucleotide sequence: TGTGCCAGCAGCTTATCCGGGACCGTTCCCTACGAGCAGTACTTC.

This clonotype appeared a few times. V is TRBV24-1 and J is TRBJ1-1, with D maybe TRBD1 (6 bases). CDR1 is KGHDR, CDR2 SFDVKD, per germline. The CDR3 contains 12 residues. Deletions cut 2 bases from V and 11 bases from J, with 11 bases between. In DNA, the CDR3 is TGTGCCACCAGTGATTACCAGGGGAGGGCTTTCTTT. This codes for CATSDYQGRAFF.

In this sample, this clonotype turned up a few times. This chain links TRBV10-3 with TRBJ2-7; TRBD2 agrees at 8 bases. The length of the CDR3 is 16 residues. Germline CDR1 is ENHRY and CDR2 is SYGVKD. V was pared by 4 bases and J by 3 bases, with 11 bases of the junction left unmatched. The CDR3 DNA sequence: TGTGCCATCAGTGCCCGCGGGCGGGGGGCCATCTACGAGCAGTACTTC. It is translated as CAISARGRGAIYEQYF.

This clonotype was seen more than once but under ten times. The V and J genes are TRBV29-1 and TRBJ2-7, with 7 bases identical to TRBD2. The CDR3 extends over 14 amino acids. V lost 5 bases and J lost 5; bases outside the gene matches: 12. Per germline, CDR1 SQVTM and CDR2 ANQGSEA. DNA for the CDR3: TGCAGCGTTCTAACGGCGGGGGAGCCCCACGAGCAGTACTTC. This gives the protein CSVLTAGEPHEQYF.

This clonotype was seen at least ten times. V and J are TRBV19 and TRBJ1-2, with 7 bases matching TRBD1. With V trimmed by 1 base and J by 2 bases, 1 base remained unmatched. This CDR3 contains 14 residues. CDR1 and CDR2 (germline): LNHDA, SQIVND (reference sequence). The CDR3, as DNA: TGTGCCAGTAGTATAGGGACAGGAAACTATGGCTACACCTTC. Its protein is CASSIGTGNYGYTF.

This clonotype was counted many times. The V gene is TRBV7-9, the J gene TRBJ1-6; D unclear. The V and J ends lost 0 bases and 10 bases respectively, with 7 bases between them. CDR3 size: 13 residues. From germline, CDR1 is SEHNR and CDR2 FQNEAQ (reference sequence). CDR3 protein: CASSLAEESPLHF. The CDR3 DNA reads as TGTGCCAGCAGCTTAGCGGAGGAATCACCCCTCCACTTT.

V gene TRBV2 combines with J gene TRBJ2-7; a weak D match, TRBD2 (5 bases). Germline loops: CDR1 SNHLY, CDR2 FYNNEI. The CDR3 runs 13 residues. V was trimmed by 10 bases and J by 2 bases, leaving 15 bases between them. The CDR3 loop is CATRGGSAYEQYF. The DNA for the CDR3 is TGTGCCACCCGAGGCGGGTCGGCCTACGAGCAGTACTTC.

This rearrangement joins TRBV6-5 to TRBJ2-7; 8 bases align to TRBD1. The germline V gene has CDR1 MNHEY and CDR2 SVGAGI. This CDR3 region has 14 residues. The V and J ends lost 1 base and 4 bases, in that order; junction bases with no gene match: 3. CDR3 residues: CASSYWRQGYEQYF. CDR3 nucleotides: TGTGCCAGCAGTTACTGGAGACAGGGGTACGAGCAGTACTTC.

J is TRBJ2-3 and V is TRBV9, with 9 bases identical to TRBD1. Germline V gene sequence: CDR1 SGDLS, CDR2 YYNGEE. Losses at the gene ends were 3 bases for V and 5 bases for J; bases not matched to a gene: 7. CDR3 size: 15 residues. This CDR3 reads CASSGRDRDGDTQYF. As DNA, the CDR3 is TGTGCCAGCAGCGGCCGGGACAGGGATGGAGATACGCAGTATTTT.

V is TRBV7-9 and J is TRBJ2-7, with TRBD2 as a possible D gene (6 bases). CDR1 is SEHNR, CDR2 FQNEAQ, per germline (reference sequence). The CDR3 loop spans 15 amino acids. V lost 4 bases and J 2 bases, leaving 15 bases between the germline ends. The CDR3 DNA reads as TGTGCCAGCAGCTACACCCGGGACTTGGCCTACGAGCAGTACTTC. Protein product: CASSYTRDLAYEQYF.